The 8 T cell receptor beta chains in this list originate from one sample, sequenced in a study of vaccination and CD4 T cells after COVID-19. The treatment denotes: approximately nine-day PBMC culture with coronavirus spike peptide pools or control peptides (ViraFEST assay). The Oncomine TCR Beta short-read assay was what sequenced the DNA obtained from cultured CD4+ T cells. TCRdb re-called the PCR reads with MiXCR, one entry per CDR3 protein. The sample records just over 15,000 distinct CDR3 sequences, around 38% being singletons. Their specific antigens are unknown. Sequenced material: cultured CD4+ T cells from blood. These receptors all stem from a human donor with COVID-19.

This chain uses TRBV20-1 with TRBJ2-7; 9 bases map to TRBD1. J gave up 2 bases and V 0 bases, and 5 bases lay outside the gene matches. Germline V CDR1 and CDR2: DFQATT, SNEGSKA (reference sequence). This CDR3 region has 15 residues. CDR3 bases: TGCAGTGCTAGAGATCTTCGGACAGGGGCCTACGAGCAGTACTTC. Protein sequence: CSARDLRTGAYEQYF.

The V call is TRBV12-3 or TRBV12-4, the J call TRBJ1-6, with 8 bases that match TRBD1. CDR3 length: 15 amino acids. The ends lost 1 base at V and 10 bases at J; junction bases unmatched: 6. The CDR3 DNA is TGTGCCAGCAGTTTAGGGACAGGGAGGCACTCACCCCTCCACTTT. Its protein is CASSLGTGRHSPLHF.

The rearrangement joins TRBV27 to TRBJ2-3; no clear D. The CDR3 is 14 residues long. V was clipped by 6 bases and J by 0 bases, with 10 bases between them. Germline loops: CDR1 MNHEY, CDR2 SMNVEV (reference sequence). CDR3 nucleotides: TGTGCCAGCAGACACCGCCCCAGCACAGATACGCAGTATTTT. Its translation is CASRHRPSTDTQYF.

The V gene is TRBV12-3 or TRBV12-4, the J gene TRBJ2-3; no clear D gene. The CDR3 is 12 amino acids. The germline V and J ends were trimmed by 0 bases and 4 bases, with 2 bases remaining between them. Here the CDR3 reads CASSLAPDTQYF. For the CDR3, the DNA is TGTGCCAGCAGTTTAGCCCCAGATACGCAGTATTTT.

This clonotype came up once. As DNA, the CDR3 is TGTGCCAGCAGCGTAGACGCCCCGCAGGGGGAAAAGTTCTTC. It translates to CASSVDAPQGEKFF. The genes are TRBV9 and TRBJ2-1; 7 bases map to TRBD1. V lost 0 bases, J lost 14 bases, and 11 bases stayed unmatched. This CDR3 is built from 14 residues. The germline V gene has CDR1 SGDLS and CDR2 YYNGEE.

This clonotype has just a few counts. The CDR3 protein is CASSTFRDTRNRDNEQFF. CDR3 sequence (DNA): TGTGCCAGCAGCACTTTCCGGGACACAAGGAACCGGGACAATGAGCAGTTCTTC. The rearrangement links TRBV2 to TRBJ2-1; D is possibly TRBD1 (6 bases). Germline CDR1 and CDR2: SNHLY and FYNNEI. The CDR3 sequence is 18 residues long. Trimming took off 6 bases at V and 5 bases at J, with 26 bases between the two ends.

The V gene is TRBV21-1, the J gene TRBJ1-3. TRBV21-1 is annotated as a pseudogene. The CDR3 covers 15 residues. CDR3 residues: CASRGGRPRRNTIYF. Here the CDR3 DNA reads TGTGCCAGCAGGGGTGGGAGACCGCGTAGAAACACCATATATTTT.

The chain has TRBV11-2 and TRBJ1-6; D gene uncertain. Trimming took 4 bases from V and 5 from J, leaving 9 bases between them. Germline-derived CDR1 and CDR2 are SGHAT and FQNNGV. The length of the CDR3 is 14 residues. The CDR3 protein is CASSSGQDNSPLHF. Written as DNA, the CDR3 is TGTGCCAGCAGCTCTGGGCAGGATAATTCACCCCTCCACTTT.